Detailed here is one TCR beta chain. Its antigen is not known. The sample belongs to a study of cytomegalovirus exposure and HLA in healthy donors. The PCR employed 60 Vbeta primers together with 13 Jbeta primers. TCRdb's table, derived via immunoSEQ multiplex PCR, lists solely in-frame clones and lacks some. The data contain approximately 150,000 clones, roughly 80% of them singletons. The study's findings and limits: Using the classifier, cytomegalovirus status was reportedly diagnosed with high specificity and sensitivity.

This CDR3 comprises 15 residues. The V segment lost 5 bases and the J segment 4 bases; nucleotides outside the gene matches: 5. Germline values: CDR1 SGHRS, CDR2 YFSETQ. The sequence was collected from a man between 35 and 55 years old in good health and CMV-seropositive. The V gene is TRBV5-1, the J gene TRBJ2-1, with 11 bases matching TRBD2. The sequencing sample was made of PBMCs. CDR3 region: CASRGSSGGYNEQFF. CDR3 nucleotides: TGCGCCAGCAGAGGGTCTAGCGGGGGGTACAATGAGCAGTTCTTC.